One and the same sample provided the 13 T cell receptor beta chains below, sequenced in a study of blood T cells in healthy people across ages. Together with a sample-barcoded 5' primer, a J-beta primer mix was included in a second PCR lasting roughly 7 to 11 cycles. TCRdb reanalysed the 5' RACE reads using MiXCR and keeps one entry per CDR3 protein. This table has 650,000 to 1,000,000 distinct CDR3 sequences, about 46% appearing once. Material for sequencing was blood. These receptors were collected from a man older than 75 in good health.

The chain links TRBV20-1 to TRBJ1-4; weak D call: TRBD1 (6 bases). Trimming left V 6 bases short and J 8 bases short, with 16 bases between. The CDR3 runs 13 residues. CDR1 is DFQATT and CDR2 is SNEGSKA in the germline V gene (reference sequence). The CDR3 loop reads CSATTGYGEKLFF. CDR3 bases: TGCAGTGCCACTACAGGGTATGGCGAAAAACTGTTTTTT.

The V and J genes are TRBV21-1 and TRBJ2-7; the D call in the table, TRBD2, was not verified against the DNA. TRBV21-1 is a pseudogene segment. The CDR3 has 18 amino acids. The CDR3 DNA reads TGTGCCAGCGCAATGCGGGGCCCCGGGGGACTAGAGGGGTATGAGCAGTACTTC. Encoded protein: CASAMRGPGGLEGYEQYF.

CDR3 region: CASSQDLLGDSYEQYF. CDR3 bases: TGCGCCAGCAGCCAAGATCTTCTAGGGGATTCCTACGAGCAGTACTTC. The chain uses TRBV4-3 and TRBJ2-7; weak D call: TRBD1 (5 bases). Germline V gene sequence: CDR1 LGHNA, CDR2 YSLEER. The CDR3 contains 16 residues. V was trimmed by 0 bases and J by 1 base, leaving 13 bases between them.

This chain links TRBV5-6 with TRBJ2-7; tentatively, D is TRBD1 (10 bases). From germline, CDR1 is SGHDT and CDR2 YYEEEE. This CDR3 is 18 amino acids long. Deletions cut 4 bases from V and 2 bases from J, with 25 bases between. CDR3: CASSLGQGVSGSPYEQYF. In DNA, the CDR3 is TGTGCCAGCAGCCTAGGACAGGGGGTTAGCGGGAGCCCCTACGAGCAGTACTTC.

Only a few counts were recorded for this clonotype. This chain uses TRBV4-2 with TRBJ1-4; D might be TRBD1 (6 bases). Per germline, CDR1 LGHNA and CDR2 YNFKEQ. CDR3 size: 16 residues. The V and J ends lost 0 bases and 7 bases respectively, with 15 bases between them. CDR3 loop: CASSQESIGGVEKLFF. CDR3 sequence (DNA): TGTGCCAGCAGCCAAGAGTCAATTGGGGGCGTTGAAAAACTGTTTTTT.

This clonotype was counted ten times or more. The V gene is TRBV6-2 or TRBV6-3, the J gene TRBJ2-7; TRBD2 matches at 12 bases. CDR3 length: 15 residues. The trim removed 3 bases at V and 3 bases at J, leaving 3 bases unmatched. Looked up from germline, CDR1 is MNHEY and CDR2 is SVGEGT. The chain's CDR3 is CASSYSTSGSYEQYF. The CDR3 coding sequence is TGTGCCAGCAGTTATTCGACTAGCGGGAGCTACGAGCAGTACTTC.

This sequence joins TRBV11-1 and TRBJ1-1, with a possible D match to TRBD1 (5 bases). Germline V gene sequence: CDR1 SGHAT, CDR2 FQDESV (reference sequence). Trimming left V 5 bases short and J 3 bases short, with 16 bases between. This CDR3 spans 15 amino acids. Written as DNA, the CDR3 is TGTGCCAGCAGCCCCCGGGGAGGGACCTACACTGAAGCTTTCTTT. Encoded protein: CASSPRGGTYTEAFF.

This clonotype has only a few counts. This CDR3 is CSSQRGIQETQYF. Here the CDR3 DNA reads TGTTCCTCACAACGGGGAATACAAGAGACCCAGTACTTC. The chain is built from TRBV24-1 and TRBJ2-5; a possible D gene is TRBD2 (5 bases). The germline V gene encodes CDR1 KGHDR and CDR2 SFDVKD. The CDR3 has 13 residues.

V is TRBV7-3 and J is TRBJ2-6; 9 bases agree with TRBD1. This CDR3 is built from 18 residues. The J segment lost 0 bases and the V segment lost 1 base, leaving 4 bases of the junction unmatched. Germline CDR1 reads SGHTA; CDR2 reads FQGTGA. Here the CDR3 DNA reads TGTGCCAGCAGCTTAAAGGGACAGGGCACCTCTGGGGCCAACGTCCTGACTTTC. This codes for CASSLKGQGTSGANVLTF.

This clonotype was seen only a few times. The V and J genes are TRBV6-1 and TRBJ1-1; the D is unclear. V lost 8 bases and J lost 9, with 13 bases in between. CDR3 length equals 11 residues. CDR1 and CDR2 (germline): MNHNS, SASEGT. The CDR3 is CASGKGRQAFF. The CDR3 bases are TGTGCCAGCGGGAAGGGTAGGCAAGCTTTCTTT.

The chain recombines TRBV6-2 or TRBV6-3 with TRBJ2-5; 9 bases agree with TRBD2. V shed 0 bases and J 5 bases; nucleotides not matched to a gene: 4. This CDR3 is 15 amino acids long. CDR1 MNHEY and CDR2 SVGEGT come from the germline V gene. This CDR3 is CASSYSGLARETQYF. In DNA form, the CDR3 reads TGTGCCAGCAGTTACTCGGGACTAGCACGGGAGACCCAGTACTTC.

This clonotype showed up just a few times. The J gene is TRBJ2-3, the V gene TRBV29-1, with 10 positions matching TRBD2. The junction had 8 bases not matched to a gene; V was cut back by 8 bases and J by 6 bases. Germline-derived CDR1 and CDR2 are SQVTM and ANQGSEA. The CDR3 runs to 13 residues. CDR3 DNA: TGCAGCATACGACTAGCGGGTTCGGATACGCAGTATTTT. Protein: CSIRLAGSDTQYF.

The chain is built from TRBV19 and TRBJ2-1, with 11 bases that match TRBD1. This CDR3 is 13 amino acids long. V lost 5 bases and J lost 6; bases outside the gene matches: 0. Per the germline V gene, CDR1 is LNHDA and CDR2 is SQIVND (reference sequence). The CDR3 loop is CASSGTGGNEQFF. In DNA, the CDR3 is TGTGCCAGTAGTGGGACAGGGGGCAATGAGCAGTTCTTC.